A selection of T cell receptor beta chains follows, all from one sample in a study of T-cell reconstitution after alpha-beta-depleted transplantation in children. TCRdb re-derived calls from the PCR reads in MiXCR, one entry per CDR3 protein. The sample has 670,000 or so distinct CDR3 sequences, around 14% seen once. Material: PBMCs, obtained before TCRalphabeta/CD19-depleted stem cell transplant. Receptor source: a girl aged 2 to 10 with congenital amegakaryocytic thrombocytopenia, due to receive a stem cell transplant. Both conserved end residues are part of each CDR3. A D gene is named only where the DNA matches it firmly. A clone size is listed for some rows: how often the clone was seen (once, few, many), or a class if it is expanded.

TGCAGCGTTGAAGGGCCCGTTGGATCTAGCACAGATACGCAGTATTTT CSVEGPVGSSTDTQYF TRBV29-1 NA 16 TRBJ2-3 NA
TGCGCCAGCAGCTTGATTTGGGGACAGGACGCCTACGAGCAGTACTTC CASSLIWGQDAYEQYF TRBV5-1 TRBD1 16 TRBJ2-7 many
TGTGCCAGCAGCCCGCTGGGGCGGGCGAACTACAATGAGCAGTTCTTC CASSPLGRANYNEQFF TRBV7-3 NA 16 TRBJ2-1 NA
TGTGCCAGCAGCTTACGACCCGGGGGCTACGAGCAGTACTTC CASSLRPGGYEQYF TRBV7-2 NA 14 TRBJ2-7 NA
TGCAGCGTTCAGTCCATGCGGGTGGGCACCGGGGAGCTGTTTTTT CSVQSMRVGTGELFF TRBV29-1 NA 15 TRBJ2-2 few
TGCGCCAGCAGTCCCGGGACTAGCGGAGAGATCAGGAACACCGGGGAGCTGTTTTTT CASSPGTSGEIRNTGELFF TRBV5-1 TRBD2 19 TRBJ2-2 NA
TGCGCCAGCAGCTTGGTTGGGCGTTTCGACATTCAGTACTTC CASSLVGRFDIQYF TRBV5-1 NA 14 TRBJ2-4 NA
TGTGCCAGCAGTCCCCGGGGTTCAACAGATACGCAGTATTTT CASSPRGSTDTQYF TRBV6-1 NA 14 TRBJ2-3 many
TGCGCCAGCAGTCAGATCCCTGGGAGTACGAAGGATGGCTACACCTTC CASSQIPGSTKDGYTF TRBV5-1 NA 16 TRBJ1-2 many
TGTGCCAGCAGCTCGACAGGACTAGGGGATACGCAGTATTTT CASSSTGLGDTQYF TRBV12-3/TRBV12-4 NA 14 TRBJ2-3 many
TGCAGCGTTGCTGCGACAGGGATCGGCGAGCAGTACTTC CSVAATGIGEQYF TRBV29-1 TRBD1 13 TRBJ2-7 many
TGTGCCAGCACTGGCCCCGGCAATAATCAGCCCCAGCATTTT CASTGPGNNQPQHF TRBV2 NA 14 TRBJ1-5 NA
TGTGCCAGTCAACCGTGGGGGACAGGATACACCGGGGAGCTGTTTTTT CASQPWGTGYTGELFF TRBV19 TRBD1 16 TRBJ2-2 NA
TGTGCCAGCAGCTTTGGGAGCGGGCTCTCCACAGATACGCAGTATTTT CASSFGSGLSTDTQYF TRBV5-5 NA 16 TRBJ2-3 NA
TGCAGCGTAAAGGGGGCCGGGACGTACCCCTACGAGCAGTACTTC CSVKGAGTYPYEQYF TRBV29-1 TRBD1 15 TRBJ2-7 few
TGCAGTGCGATTGCAGGGGGTGGGAACACTGAAGCTTTCTTT CSAIAGGGNTEAFF TRBV20-1 TRBD1 14 TRBJ1-1 many
TGTGCCAGCAGCTTGAGTCTAGCGGGAGTTGCTGGGGCCAACGTCCTGACTTTC CASSLSLAGVAGANVLTF TRBV5-6 TRBD2 18 TRBJ2-6 NA
TGTGCCAGCAGTGGGGACGGAAATTTGGGCTACACCTTC CASSGDGNLGYTF TRBV12-3/TRBV12-4 NA 13 TRBJ1-2 NA
TGCAGTGCGCCAAGAAGCACAGATACGCAGTATTTT CSAPRSTDTQYF TRBV20-1 NA 12 TRBJ2-3 many
TGCAGTGCTAGTAGACCGGGACTAGCGGGAGGAAAAGAGACCCAGTACTTC CSASRPGLAGGKETQYF TRBV20-1 TRBD2 17 TRBJ2-5 many
TGCGCCAGCAGCTTGCTAGCGGGAGGGTTCTTATACAATGAGCAGTTCTTC CASSLLAGGFLYNEQFF TRBV5-1 TRBD2 17 TRBJ2-1 NA
TGTGCCAGCAGTGGTTCTCCTTCCGACAATGAGCAGTTCTTC CASSGSPSDNEQFF TRBV2 NA 14 TRBJ2-1 few
TGCAGCGTTGAAGGAGGGGACCTGTACGAGCAGTACTTC CSVEGGDLYEQYF TRBV29-1 NA 13 TRBJ2-7 few
TGCAGTGCTAGACCCGTGAGCACAGATACGCAGTATTTT CSARPVSTDTQYF TRBV20-1 NA 13 TRBJ2-3 many
TGCAGCGTAGGAACAGGGGGGACTACAAGTAGCTACACCTTC CSVGTGGTTSSYTF TRBV29-1 TRBD1 14 TRBJ1-2 NA
TGCACCCTAGCGGGAGGGCCCTCTTACAATGAGCAGTTCTTC CTLAGGPSYNEQFF TRBV20-1 TRBD2 14 TRBJ2-1 many
TGTGCCACCAGTGCAGACCCAGCCACCAATGAGCAGTTCTTC CATSADPATNEQFF TRBV24-1 NA 14 TRBJ2-1 many
TGCGCCAGCAGCTCCGGGACGGAGAACACTGAAGCTTTCTTT CASSSGTENTEAFF TRBV5-1 NA 14 TRBJ1-1 NA
TGTGCTAGTGGTTTGGGAGGGATTTATGAGCAGTTCTTC CASGLGGIYEQFF TRBV12-5 NA 13 TRBJ2-1 many
TGCAGTGCTCCGCTCAGCGGGAGGGCCGGAGAGCAGTACTTC CSAPLSGRAGEQYF TRBV20-1 TRBD2 14 TRBJ2-7 many
TGCGCCAGCAGCGACCCCTTCCGGGGGCGGTACGAGCAGTACTTC CASSDPFRGRYEQYF TRBV5-1 NA 15 TRBJ2-7 NA
TGTGCCAGCAGCAACGTTTTCGAGGGGAGGATAAATGAGCAGTTCTTC CASSNVFEGRINEQFF TRBV25-1 NA 16 TRBJ2-1 many